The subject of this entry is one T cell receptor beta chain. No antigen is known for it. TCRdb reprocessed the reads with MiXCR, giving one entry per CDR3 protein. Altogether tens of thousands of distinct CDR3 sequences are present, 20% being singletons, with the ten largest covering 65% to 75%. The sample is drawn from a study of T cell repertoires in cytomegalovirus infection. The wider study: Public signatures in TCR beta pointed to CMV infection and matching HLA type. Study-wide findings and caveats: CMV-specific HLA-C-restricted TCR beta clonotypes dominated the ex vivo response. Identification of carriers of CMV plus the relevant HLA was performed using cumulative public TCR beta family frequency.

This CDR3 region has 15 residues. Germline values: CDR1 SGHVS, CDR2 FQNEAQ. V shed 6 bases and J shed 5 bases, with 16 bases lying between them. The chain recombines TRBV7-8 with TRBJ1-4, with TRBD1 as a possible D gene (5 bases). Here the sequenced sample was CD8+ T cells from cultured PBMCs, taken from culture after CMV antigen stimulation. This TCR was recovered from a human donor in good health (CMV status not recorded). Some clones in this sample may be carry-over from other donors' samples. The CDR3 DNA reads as TGTGCCAGCAGGCCCCGGGGGGTTGCGAATGAAAAACTGTTTTTT. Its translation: CASRPRGVANEKLFF. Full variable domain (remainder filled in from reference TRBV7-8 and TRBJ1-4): GAGVSQSPRYKVAKRGQDVALRCDPISGHVSLFWYQQALGQGPEFLTYFQNEAQLDKSGLPSDRFFAERPEGSVSTLKIQRTQQEDSAVYLCASRPRGVANEKLFFGSGTQLSVL.